This TCR beta chain was documented in a study of post-analysis software for immune sequencing data. Study as a whole: Some patients lacked subtype; others had relapsing-remitting, secondary progressive or progressive-relapsing disease. Study results and caveats: Patients used about 5 TRBV segments, including TRBV5-6, TRBV5-1 and TRBV20-1, more often than controls. Significantly lower normalized Chao1 diversity was seen in multiple sclerosis patients than in controls.

Germline values: CDR1 SNHLY, CDR2 FYNNEI. CDR3 length: 13 amino acids. Tagging with unique molecular identifiers was a feature of the TCR beta cDNA libraries. Researchers reported 400,000 to 550,000 cDNA molecules coming from about 0.98 to 11 million T cells. TCRdb reanalysed the PCR reads using MiXCR and keeps one entry per CDR3 protein. The repertoire includes roughly 870,000 distinct CDR3 sequences, 53% of them detected once, and 4% to 5.5% sits in the top ten. As for this clonotype: Its antigen is undetermined.

The sequence derives from a girl under 18 with multiple sclerosis. Material for sequencing was blood. The chain combines TRBV2 with TRBJ2-5, with D possibly TRBD2 on 6 matching bases. Gene TRBJ2-7 matches the end of the DNA better, so the J call may be wrong. The CDR3 is CASSQEGPREQYF. CDR3 in DNA: TGTGCCAGCAGTCAGGAGGGTCCCCGCGAGCAGTACTTC.